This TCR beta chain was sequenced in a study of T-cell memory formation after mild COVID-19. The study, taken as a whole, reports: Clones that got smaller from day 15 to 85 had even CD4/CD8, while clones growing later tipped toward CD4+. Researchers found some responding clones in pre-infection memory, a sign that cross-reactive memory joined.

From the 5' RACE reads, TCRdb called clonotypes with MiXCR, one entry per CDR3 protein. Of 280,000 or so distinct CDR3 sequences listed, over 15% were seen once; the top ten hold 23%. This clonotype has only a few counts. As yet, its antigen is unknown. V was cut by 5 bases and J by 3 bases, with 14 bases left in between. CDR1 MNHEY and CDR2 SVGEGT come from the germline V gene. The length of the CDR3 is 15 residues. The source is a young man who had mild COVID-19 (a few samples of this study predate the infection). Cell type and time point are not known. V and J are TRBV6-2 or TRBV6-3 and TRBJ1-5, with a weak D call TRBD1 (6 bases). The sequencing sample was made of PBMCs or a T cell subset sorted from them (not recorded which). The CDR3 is CASSPDQGYNQPQHF. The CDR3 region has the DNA TGTGCCAGCAGTCCGGACCAGGGGTACAATCAGCCCCAGCATTTT.